This TCR beta chain was documented in a study of shared clonotypes between healthy human individuals. Using immunoSEQ multiplex PCR, the repertoire was profiled, and TCRdb retains in-frame clones only, with some absent. The table has about 2.1 million clones, around 93% seen once. Worth noting for this clone: Its antigen is unknown.

CD45RO-negative cells were positively selected for CCR7, leaving out terminally differentiated effector memory CD45RA+ cells. Whole-study results and caveats: Naive CD4 clonotype sharing across a few donors was around 5.5%.

The sample taken for sequencing was naive CD8+ T cells from PBMCs. This receptor was identified in a man aged 18 to 35 in good health. Some clones in this sample may be carry-over from other donors' samples.

The CDR3 here is CASGTGELFF. The CDR3 nucleotides are TGTGCCAGCGGCACCGGGGAGCTGTTTTTT. The rearrangement joins TRBV7-6 to TRBJ2-2; unclear D gene. The CDR3 length is 10 residues. Trimming removed 8 bases at V and 4 bases at J, with 2 bases between. CDR1 is SGHVS, CDR2 FNYEAQ, per germline.